Given below is one T cell receptor beta chain in context. Its cognate antigen is unknown. The record originates from a study of T cells in Graves' hyperthyroidism and ophthalmopathy. The study defined stable Graves' hyperthyroidism as no ophthalmopathy progression within 18 months. Findings and limits, study-wide: Researchers found most expanded thyroid clonotypes above 0.001 in blood as well.

The CDR3 has 15 residues. The germline V and J ends were trimmed by 3 bases and 0 bases, with 10 bases remaining between them. The germline V gene has CDR1 ENHRY and CDR2 SYGVKD. Authors of the study amplified TCR beta CDR3 regions from RNA transcripts. The HTBI set primed first-round TCR CDR3 RT-PCR. MiXCR was run by TCRdb on the multiplex PCR reads, yielding one entry per CDR3 protein. The table lists a few hundred thousand distinct CDR3 sequences, approximately 14% of them singletons, with under 8% in the top ten. The chain combines TRBV10-3 with TRBJ2-3, with D tentatively TRBD2 (5 bases). Material: blood. This sequence originates from a woman under 40 with Graves' hyperthyroidism. CDR3 bases: TGTGCCATCAGTGACAGCGCGGGCAGCACAGATACGCAGTATTTT. Amino acid sequence: CAISDSAGSTDTQYF.